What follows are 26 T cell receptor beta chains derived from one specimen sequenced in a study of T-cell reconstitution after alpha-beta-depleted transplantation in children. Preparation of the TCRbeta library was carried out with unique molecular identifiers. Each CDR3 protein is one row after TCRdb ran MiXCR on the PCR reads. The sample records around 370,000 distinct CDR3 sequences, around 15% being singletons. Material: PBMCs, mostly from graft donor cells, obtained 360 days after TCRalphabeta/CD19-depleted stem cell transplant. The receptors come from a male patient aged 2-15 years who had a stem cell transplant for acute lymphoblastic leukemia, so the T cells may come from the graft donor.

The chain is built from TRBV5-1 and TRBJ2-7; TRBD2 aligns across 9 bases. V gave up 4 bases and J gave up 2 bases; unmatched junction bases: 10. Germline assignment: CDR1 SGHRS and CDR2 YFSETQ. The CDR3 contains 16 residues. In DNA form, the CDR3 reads TGCGCCAGCAGCAGGACTCAGAGCGGGGGGACCTACGAGCAGTACTTC. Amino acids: CASSRTQSGGTYEQYF.

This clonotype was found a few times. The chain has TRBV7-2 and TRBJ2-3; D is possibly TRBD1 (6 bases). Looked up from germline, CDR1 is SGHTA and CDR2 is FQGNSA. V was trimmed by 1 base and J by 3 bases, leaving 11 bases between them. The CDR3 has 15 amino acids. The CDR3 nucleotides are TGTGCCAGCAGCTTAGTACAGGGATCTACAGATACGCAGTATTTT. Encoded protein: CASSLVQGSTDTQYF.

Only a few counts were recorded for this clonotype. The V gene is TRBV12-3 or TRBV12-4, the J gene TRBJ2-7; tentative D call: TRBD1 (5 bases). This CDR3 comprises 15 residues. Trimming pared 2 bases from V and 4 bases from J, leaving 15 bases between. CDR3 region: CASSLRAGIRYEQYF. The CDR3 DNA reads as TGTGCCAGCAGTTTAAGGGCAGGGATCCGTTACGAGCAGTACTTC.

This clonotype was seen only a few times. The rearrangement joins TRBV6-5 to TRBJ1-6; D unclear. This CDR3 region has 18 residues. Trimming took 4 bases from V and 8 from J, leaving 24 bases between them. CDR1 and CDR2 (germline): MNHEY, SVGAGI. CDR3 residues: CASSWAPPKLDGDSPLHF. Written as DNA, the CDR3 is TGTGCCAGCAGTTGGGCCCCCCCCAAATTAGACGGCGATTCACCCCTCCACTTT.

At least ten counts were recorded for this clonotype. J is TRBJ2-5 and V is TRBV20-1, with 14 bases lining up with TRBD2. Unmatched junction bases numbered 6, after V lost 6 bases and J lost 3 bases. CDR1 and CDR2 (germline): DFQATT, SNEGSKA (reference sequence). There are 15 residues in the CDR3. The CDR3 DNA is TGCAGTGCGATGGGACTAGCGGGAGAGGAAGAGACCCAGTACTTC. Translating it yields CSAMGLAGEEETQYF.

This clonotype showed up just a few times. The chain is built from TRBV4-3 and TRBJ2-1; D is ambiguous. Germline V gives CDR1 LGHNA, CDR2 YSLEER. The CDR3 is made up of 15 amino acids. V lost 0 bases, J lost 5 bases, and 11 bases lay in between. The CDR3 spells CASSQEGDKNNEQFF. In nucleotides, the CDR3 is TGCGCCAGCAGCCAAGAGGGCGACAAAAACAATGAGCAGTTCTTC.

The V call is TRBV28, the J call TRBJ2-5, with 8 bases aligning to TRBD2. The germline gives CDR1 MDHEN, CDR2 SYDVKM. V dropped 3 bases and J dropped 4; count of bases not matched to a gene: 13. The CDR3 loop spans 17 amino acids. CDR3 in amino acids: CASSLPSGSGGRETQYF. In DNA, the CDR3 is TGTGCCAGCAGTTTGCCCTCGGGGTCGGGGGGGAGAGAGACCCAGTACTTC.

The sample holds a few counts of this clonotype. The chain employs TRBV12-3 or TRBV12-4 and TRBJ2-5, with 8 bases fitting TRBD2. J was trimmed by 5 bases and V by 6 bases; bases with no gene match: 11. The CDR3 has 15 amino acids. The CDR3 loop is CASSPQPTSAETQYF. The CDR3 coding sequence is TGTGCCAGCAGCCCACAACCGACTAGCGCTGAGACCCAGTACTTC.

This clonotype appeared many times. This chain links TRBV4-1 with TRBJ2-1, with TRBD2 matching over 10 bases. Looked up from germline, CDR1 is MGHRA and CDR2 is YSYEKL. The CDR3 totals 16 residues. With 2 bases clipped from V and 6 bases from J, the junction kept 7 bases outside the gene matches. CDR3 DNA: TGCGCCAGCAGCCAAACTAGCGGGAATATGGGCAATGAGCAGTTCTTC. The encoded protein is CASSQTSGNMGNEQFF.

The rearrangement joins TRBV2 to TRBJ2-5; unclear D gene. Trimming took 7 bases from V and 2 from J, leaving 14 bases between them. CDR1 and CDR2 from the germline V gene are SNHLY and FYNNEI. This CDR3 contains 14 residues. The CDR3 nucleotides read TGTGCCAGCACTCCATTTTATTTTCAAGAGACCCAGTACTTC. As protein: CASTPFYFQETQYF. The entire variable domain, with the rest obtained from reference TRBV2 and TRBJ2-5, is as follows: EPEVTQTPSHQVTQMGQEVILRCVPISNHLYFYWYRQILGQKVEFLVSFYNNEISEKSEIFDDQFSVERPDGSNFTLKIRSTKLEDSAMYFCASTPFYFQETQYFGPGTRLLVL.

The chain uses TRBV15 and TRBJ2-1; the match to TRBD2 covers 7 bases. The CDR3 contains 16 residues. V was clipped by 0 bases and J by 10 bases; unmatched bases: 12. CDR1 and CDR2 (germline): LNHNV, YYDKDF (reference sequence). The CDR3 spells CATSRDPLLAAREQFF. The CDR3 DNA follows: TGTGCCACCAGCAGAGATCCCCTTCTAGCGGCCCGAGAGCAGTTCTTC.

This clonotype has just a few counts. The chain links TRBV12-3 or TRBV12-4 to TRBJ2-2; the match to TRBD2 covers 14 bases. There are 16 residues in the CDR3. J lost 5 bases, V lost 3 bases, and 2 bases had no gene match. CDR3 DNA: TGTGCCAGCAGTTTCCGACTAGCGGGAGGGACCGGGGAGCTGTTTTTT. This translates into CASSFRLAGGTGELFF.

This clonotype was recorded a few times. The CDR3 loop reads CASTLAGAHTDTQYF. The CDR3, as DNA: TGTGCCAGCACCCTAGCGGGGGCCCACACAGATACGCAGTATTTT. V is TRBV6-1 and J is TRBJ2-3; 10 nucleotides agree with TRBD2. After removal of 7 bases from V and 2 bases from J, the junction contained 6 bases not matched to a gene. The germline CDR1 and CDR2 sequences are MNHNS and SASEGT. The CDR3 covers 15 residues.

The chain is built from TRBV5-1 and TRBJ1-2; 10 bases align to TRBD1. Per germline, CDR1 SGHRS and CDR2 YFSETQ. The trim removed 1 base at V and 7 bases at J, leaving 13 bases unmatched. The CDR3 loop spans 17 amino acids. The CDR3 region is CASSLFVGSGDRGGYTF. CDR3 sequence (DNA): TGCGCCAGCAGCTTGTTTGTTGGATCGGGGGACAGGGGTGGCTACACCTTC.

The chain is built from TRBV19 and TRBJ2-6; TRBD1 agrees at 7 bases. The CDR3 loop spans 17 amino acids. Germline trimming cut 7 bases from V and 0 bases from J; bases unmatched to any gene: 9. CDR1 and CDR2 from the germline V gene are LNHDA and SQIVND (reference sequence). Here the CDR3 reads CASTPGQSFSGANVLTF. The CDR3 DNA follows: TGTGCCAGTACCCCGGGACAGTCCTTCTCTGGGGCCAACGTCCTGACTTTC.

CDR3 nucleotide sequence: TGTGCCAGCAGCGTGGGGACTAGCGGGCCGGAAGGGCAGTTCTTC. Protein sequence: CASSVGTSGPEGQFF. The chain links TRBV5-6 to TRBJ2-1; 12 bases map to TRBD2. With V trimmed by 4 bases and J by 12 bases, 11 bases remained unmatched. The CDR3 loop spans 15 amino acids. Germline lookup yields CDR1 SGHDT and CDR2 YYEEEE.

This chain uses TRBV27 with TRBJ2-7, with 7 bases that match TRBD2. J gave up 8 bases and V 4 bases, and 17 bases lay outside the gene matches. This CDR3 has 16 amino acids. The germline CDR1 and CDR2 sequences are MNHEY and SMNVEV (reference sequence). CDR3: CASSYHLPGGRSKQYF. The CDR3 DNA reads TGTGCCAGCAGTTACCACCTACCGGGGGGTAGGTCCAAGCAGTACTTC.

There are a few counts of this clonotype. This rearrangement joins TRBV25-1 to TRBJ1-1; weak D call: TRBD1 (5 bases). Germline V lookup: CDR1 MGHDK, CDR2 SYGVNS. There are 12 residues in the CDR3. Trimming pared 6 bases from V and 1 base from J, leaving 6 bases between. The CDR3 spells CASRGGNTEAFF. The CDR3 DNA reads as TGTGCCAGCAGGGGGGGGAACACTGAAGCTTTCTTT. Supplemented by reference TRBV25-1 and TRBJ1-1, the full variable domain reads EADIYQTPRYLVIGTGKKITLECSQTMGHDKMYWYQQDPGMELHLIHYSYGVNSTEKGDLSSESTVSRIRTEHFPLTLESARPSHTSQYLCASRGGNTEAFFGQGTRLTVV.

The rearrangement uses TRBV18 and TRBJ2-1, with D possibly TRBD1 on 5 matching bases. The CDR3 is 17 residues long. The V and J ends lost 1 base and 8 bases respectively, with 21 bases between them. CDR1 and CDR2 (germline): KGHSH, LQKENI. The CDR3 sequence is CASSPLSGLGRVDEQFF. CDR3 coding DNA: TGTGCCAGCTCACCACTTAGTGGTCTGGGCAGGGTTGATGAGCAGTTCTTC.

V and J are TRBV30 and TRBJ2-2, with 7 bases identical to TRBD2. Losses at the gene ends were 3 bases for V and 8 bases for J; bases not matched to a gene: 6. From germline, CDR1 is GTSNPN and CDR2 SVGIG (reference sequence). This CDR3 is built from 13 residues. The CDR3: CAWRGGPGGELFF. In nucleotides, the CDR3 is TGTGCCTGGAGGGGAGGGCCCGGGGGGGAGCTGTTTTTT.

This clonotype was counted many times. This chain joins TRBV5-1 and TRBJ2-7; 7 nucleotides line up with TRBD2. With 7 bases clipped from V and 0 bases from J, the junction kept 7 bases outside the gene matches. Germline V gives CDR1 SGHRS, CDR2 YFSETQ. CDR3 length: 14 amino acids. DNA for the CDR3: TGCGCCAGCCGGCTAGCGGAATACTCCTACGAGCAGTACTTC. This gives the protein CASRLAEYSYEQYF.

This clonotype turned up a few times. CDR3 region: CASSLATGLDEQFF. DNA of the CDR3: TGTGCCAGCAGTTTAGCGACAGGTCTCGATGAGCAGTTCTTC. The rearrangement links TRBV27 to TRBJ2-1, with D maybe TRBD1 (6 bases). The CDR3 runs 14 residues. V lost 2 bases to trimming and J lost 8 bases, with 13 bases between them. Looked up from germline, CDR1 is MNHEY and CDR2 is SMNVEV (reference sequence).

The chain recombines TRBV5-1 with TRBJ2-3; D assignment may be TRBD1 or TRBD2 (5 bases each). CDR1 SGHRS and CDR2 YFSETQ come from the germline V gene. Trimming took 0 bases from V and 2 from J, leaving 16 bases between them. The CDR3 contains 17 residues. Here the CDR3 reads CASSLGAFRGVTDTQYF. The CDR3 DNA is TGCGCCAGCAGCTTGGGGGCTTTTAGGGGAGTCACAGATACGCAGTATTTT.

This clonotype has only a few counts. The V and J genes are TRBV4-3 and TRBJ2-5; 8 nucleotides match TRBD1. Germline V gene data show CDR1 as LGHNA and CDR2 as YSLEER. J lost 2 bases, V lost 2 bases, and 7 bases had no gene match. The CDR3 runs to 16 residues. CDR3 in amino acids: CASSQRGQGAQETQYF. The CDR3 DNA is TGCGCCAGCAGCCAAAGAGGACAGGGTGCGCAAGAGACCCAGTACTTC.

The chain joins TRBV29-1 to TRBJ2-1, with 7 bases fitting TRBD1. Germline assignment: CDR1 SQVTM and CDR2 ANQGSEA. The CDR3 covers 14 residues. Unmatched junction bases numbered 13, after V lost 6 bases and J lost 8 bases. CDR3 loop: CSVGQPLRQYEQFF. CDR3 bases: TGCAGCGTGGGACAGCCCCTTCGGCAATATGAGCAGTTCTTC.

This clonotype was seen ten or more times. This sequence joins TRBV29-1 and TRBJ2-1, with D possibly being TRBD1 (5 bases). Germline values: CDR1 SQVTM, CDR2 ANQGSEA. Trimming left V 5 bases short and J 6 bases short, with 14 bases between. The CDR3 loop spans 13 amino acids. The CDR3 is CSVREGAGNEQFF. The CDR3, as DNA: TGCAGCGTTCGTGAAGGGGCCGGCAATGAGCAGTTCTTC.